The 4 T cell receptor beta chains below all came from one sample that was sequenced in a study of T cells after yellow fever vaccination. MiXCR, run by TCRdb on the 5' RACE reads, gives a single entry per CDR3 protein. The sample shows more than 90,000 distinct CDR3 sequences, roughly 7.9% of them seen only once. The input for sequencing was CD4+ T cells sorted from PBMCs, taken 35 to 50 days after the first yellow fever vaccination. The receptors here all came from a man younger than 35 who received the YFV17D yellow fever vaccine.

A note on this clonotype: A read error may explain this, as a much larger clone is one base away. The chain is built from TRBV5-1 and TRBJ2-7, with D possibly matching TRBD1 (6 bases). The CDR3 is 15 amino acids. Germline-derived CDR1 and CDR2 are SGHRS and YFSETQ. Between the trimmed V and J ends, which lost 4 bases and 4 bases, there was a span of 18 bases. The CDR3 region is CASSRDIGLLYEQYF. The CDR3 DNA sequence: TGCGCCAGCAGCAGGGACATAGGGTTGTTGTACGAGCAGTACTTC.

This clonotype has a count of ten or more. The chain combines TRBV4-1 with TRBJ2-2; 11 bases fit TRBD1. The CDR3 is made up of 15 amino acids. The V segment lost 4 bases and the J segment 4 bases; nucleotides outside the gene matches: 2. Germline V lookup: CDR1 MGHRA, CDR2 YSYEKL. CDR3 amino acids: CASSRGTGGTGELFF. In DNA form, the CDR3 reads TGCGCCAGCAGCCGAGGGACAGGGGGCACCGGGGAGCTGTTTTTT.

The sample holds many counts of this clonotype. The DNA of the CDR3 is TGCAGTGCTAGGGAGGGGGCGGCGAACACTGAAGCTTTCTTT. Translated, it gives CSAREGAANTEAFF. This rearrangement joins TRBV20-1 to TRBJ1-1; the match to TRBD1 covers 7 bases. Germline loops: CDR1 DFQATT, CDR2 SNEGSKA (reference sequence). There are 14 residues in the CDR3. V lost 3 bases and J lost 1; bases outside the gene matches: 5.

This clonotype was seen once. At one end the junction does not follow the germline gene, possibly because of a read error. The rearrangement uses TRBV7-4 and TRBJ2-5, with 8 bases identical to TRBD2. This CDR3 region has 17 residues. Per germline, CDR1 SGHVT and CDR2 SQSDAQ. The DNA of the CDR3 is TGTGCCAGCTGCTTAGATGGCGGGGGGTCCCATAGAGAGACCCAGTACTTC. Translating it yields CASCLDGGGSHRETQYF.